These 29 T cell receptor beta chains share one sample of origin, sequenced in a study of identical twins. Via MiXCR, TCRdb re-called the 5' RACE reads, giving one row per CDR3 protein. The sample consists of under 900,000 distinct CDR3 sequences, around a sixth of them appearing once. This sample also appeared in a second study, on T cells expressing NK-cell markers.

The sequenced sample consisted of PBMCs. The source is a woman aged 18-30 years in good health.

This clonotype was found a few times. The rearrangement links TRBV12-3 or TRBV12-4 to TRBJ2-5, with D possibly matching TRBD2 (6 bases). The CDR3 length is 17 residues. The V end was cut by 1 base, the J end by 0 bases, with 15 bases between. CDR3 DNA sequence: TGTGCCAGCAGTTTAGTCACTTGGGGGGAGTACCAAGAGACCCAGTACTTC. Protein product: CASSLVTWGEYQETQYF.

V and J are TRBV20-1 and TRBJ2-7; D tentatively reads TRBD1 or TRBD2 (5 bases each). V lost 7 bases, J lost 6 bases, and 19 bases lay in between. CDR1 and CDR2 (germline): DFQATT, SNEGSKA (reference sequence). This CDR3 is built from 13 residues. The CDR3 loop reads CSVPGRGASEQYF. For the CDR3, the DNA is TGCAGTGTACCGGGAAGGGGTGCCTCCGAGCAGTACTTC.

This clonotype has a handful of counts. This sequence joins TRBV7-9 and TRBJ1-6; 9 bases are shared with TRBD1. Germline-derived CDR1 and CDR2 are SEHNR and FQNEAQ (reference sequence). After removal of 4 bases from V and 4 bases from J, the junction contained 8 bases not matched to a gene. The CDR3 extends over 17 amino acids. The DNA of the CDR3 is TGTGCCAGCAGCTCTGGGACAGGGAAAAAATATAATTCACCCCTCCACTTT. Amino acid sequence: CASSSGTGKKYNSPLHF.

The CDR3 DNA follows: TGTGCCAGCCCGACTAGCGGGATGTTGGGCGGGGAGCTGTTTTTT. Translating gives CASPTSGMLGGELFF. The J gene is TRBJ2-2, the V gene TRBV12-3 or TRBV12-4, with 11 bases that match TRBD2. V lost 8 bases to trimming and J lost 7 bases; unmatched junction nucleotides: 9. This CDR3 comprises 15 residues.

The chain joins TRBV24-1 to TRBJ2-1, with TRBD1 matching over 7 bases. Germline loops: CDR1 KGHDR, CDR2 SFDVKD. The V segment lost 11 bases and the J segment 7 bases; nucleotides outside the gene matches: 19. The CDR3 is 16 residues long. The CDR3 loop is CANLSPDRALGNEQFF. The CDR3 DNA reads TGTGCCAACCTAAGCCCCGACAGGGCGCTCGGGAATGAGCAGTTCTTC.

This clonotype appeared a few times. The rearrangement uses TRBV12-3 or TRBV12-4 and TRBJ1-3; D is uncertain. The CDR3 is made up of 12 amino acids. V lost 2 bases and J lost 4, with 3 bases in between. This chain's CDR3 is CASSLWGNTIYF. DNA for the CDR3: TGTGCCAGCAGTTTATGGGGAAACACCATATATTTT.

This chain connects TRBV6-4 to TRBJ1-4; TRBD1 agrees at 8 bases. V shed 5 bases and J 5 bases; nucleotides not matched to a gene: 7. Looked up from germline, CDR1 is MRHNA and CDR2 is SNTAGT. This CDR3 has 15 residues. In DNA, the CDR3 is TGTGCCAGCAGTCCCGGGACAGGTTCCAATGAAAAACTGTTTTTT. Its translation is CASSPGTGSNEKLFF.

The CDR3 coding sequence is TGTGCTAGTGGTCCAGGGACTAGCGCTAGCACAGATACGCAGTATTTT. Protein product: CASGPGTSASTDTQYF. The chain uses TRBV12-5 and TRBJ2-3; 10 nucleotides align to TRBD2. J was trimmed by 0 bases and V by 5 bases; bases with no gene match: 5. CDR1 is LGHNT and CDR2 is FRNRAP in the germline V gene. The CDR3 is 16 amino acids.

This clonotype was observed a handful of times. CDR3 in amino acids: CASSYRRDRPTDTQYF. The CDR3 bases are TGTGCCAGCAGTTATCGAAGGGACAGGCCCACAGATACGCAGTATTTT. This chain connects TRBV6-5 to TRBJ2-3; 8 bases agree with TRBD1. After removal of 3 bases from V and 2 bases from J, the junction contained 7 bases not matched to a gene. The CDR3 extends over 16 amino acids. Germline V gene lookup returns CDR1 MNHEY and CDR2 SVGAGI.

This rearrangement joins TRBV10-2 to TRBJ2-1; no definite D call. This CDR3 is built from 13 residues. The V gene's germline CDR1 is WSHSY and CDR2 SAAADI. Trimming stripped 0 bases from V and 4 bases from J, with 4 bases between. The CDR3: CASSESRYNEQFF. DNA of the CDR3: TGCGCCAGCAGTGAGTCCAGGTACAATGAGCAGTTCTTC.

This clonotype was counted a few times. The V call is TRBV4-3, the J call TRBJ1-3; D is unresolved. V was clipped by 2 bases and J by 4 bases, with 9 bases between them. Germline lookup yields CDR1 LGHNA and CDR2 YSLEER. This CDR3 comprises 14 residues. DNA for the CDR3: TGCGCCAGCAGCCAATCCAGCGCAGGAAACACCATATATTTT. Encoded protein: CASSQSSAGNTIYF.

This sequence joins TRBV20-1 and TRBJ2-1, with D perhaps matching TRBD1 (5 bases). Germline V gene lookup returns CDR1 DFQATT and CDR2 SNEGSKA (reference sequence). Trimming shortened V by 3 bases and J by 8 bases, and 11 bases separated the two germline ends. The CDR3 totals 12 residues. Here the CDR3 reads CSARETVHEQFF. CDR3 DNA sequence: TGCAGTGCTAGGGAGACAGTACATGAGCAGTTCTTC.

CDR3: CASNVRPGRGTGELFF. For the CDR3, the DNA is TGTGCCAGCAACGTCCGCCCCGGGCGCGGCACCGGGGAGCTGTTTTTT. This chain connects TRBV12-3 or TRBV12-4 to TRBJ2-2; D gene uncertain. The CDR3 has 16 residues. The V end lost 7 bases, the J end lost 4 bases, and 19 bases lay between the germline ends.

The CDR3 here is CASMKDGGGYNEQFF. CDR3 bases: TGTGCCAGCATGAAGGACGGAGGCGGCTACAATGAGCAGTTCTTC. The V gene is TRBV2, the J gene TRBJ2-1, with D possibly TRBD2 on 5 matching bases. Trimming took off 7 bases at V and 3 bases at J, with 16 bases between the two ends. This CDR3 has 15 amino acids. Germline-derived CDR1 and CDR2 are SNHLY and FYNNEI.

This clonotype was counted a few times. The gene calls are TRBV20-1 and TRBJ1-2, with D maybe TRBD1 (5 bases). CDR3 size: 16 residues. V lost 2 bases and J 4 bases, leaving 20 bases between the germline ends. Germline values: CDR1 DFQATT, CDR2 SNEGSKA (reference sequence). Here the CDR3 reads CSARRSGSSGIYGYTF. CDR3 sequence (DNA): TGCAGTGCTAGAAGGTCAGGGAGTTCGGGAATCTATGGCTACACCTTC.

In this sample, this clonotype turned up many times. The chain combines TRBV5-4 with TRBJ2-1, with D perhaps TRBD2 (6 bases). Germline CDR1 is SGHNT and CDR2 is YYREEE (reference sequence). V lost 0 bases, J lost 4 bases, and 14 bases lay in between. The CDR3 has 16 amino acids. The CDR3 DNA is TGTGCCAGCAGCTTGGGGTCGGGACTCCCTTACAATGAGCAGTTCTTC. Encoded protein: CASSLGSGLPYNEQFF.

This clonotype showed up just a few times. In DNA, the CDR3 is TGTGCCAGCAGCTTGGAGTCTAGCGGGGGCGCGTCCTACGAGCAGTACTTC. Translated: CASSLESSGGASYEQYF. The rearrangement links TRBV5-5 to TRBJ2-7, with TRBD2 matching 10 bases. The CDR3 consists of 17 residues. Trimming at V came to 0 bases and at J to 1 base, leaving 7 bases not matched to a gene. Germline lookup yields CDR1 SGHKS and CDR2 YYEKEE (reference sequence).

This clonotype was counted between two and nine times. V usage is TRBV20-1 and J usage is TRBJ1-3; the D gene is possibly TRBD1 (6 bases). CDR3 length equals 13 residues. The V gene's germline CDR1 is DFQATT and CDR2 SNEGSKA (reference sequence). Trimming cost V 4 bases and J 4 bases, with 11 bases left between them. As DNA, the CDR3 is TGCAGTGCTACCCGGACAGTAGGAAACACCATATATTTT. Its translation is CSATRTVGNTIYF.

This clonotype was observed a handful of times. V is TRBV29-1 and J is TRBJ1-1; weak D call: TRBD1 (5 bases). The CDR3 is 13 amino acids. Trimming stripped 6 bases from V and 6 bases from J, with 17 bases between. Germline CDR1 SQVTM, CDR2 ANQGSEA. This chain's CDR3 is CSVHVPTDAEAFF. The CDR3 nucleotides read TGCAGCGTCCACGTGCCGACAGACGCTGAAGCTTTCTTT.

This clonotype was seen only a few times. The chain's CDR3 is CASSERAKGAYGYTF. CDR3 DNA sequence: TGTGCCAGCAGCGAGAGGGCGAAGGGGGCATATGGCTACACCTTC. V and J are TRBV9 and TRBJ1-2; 7 bases agree with TRBD1. Per germline, CDR1 SGDLS and CDR2 YYNGEE. This CDR3 has 15 residues. V lost 3 bases and J lost 5; bases outside the gene matches: 10.

This clonotype has a count of ten or more. The CDR3 DNA is TGTGCCAGCAAATGGGGGGCCAAGTCTGAAGCTTTCTTT. Its protein is CASKWGAKSEAFF. The chain employs TRBV6-1 and TRBJ1-1; D perhaps matches TRBD1 (6 bases). This CDR3 is 13 amino acids long. Per the germline V gene, CDR1 is MNHNS and CDR2 is SASEGT. Trimming took 7 bases from V and 6 from J, leaving 15 bases between them.

CDR3 bases: TGTGCCAGCAGGTCCCGGGACAGGGGATTCACCGGGGAGCTGTTTTTT. Encoded protein: CASRSRDRGFTGELFF. The rearrangement uses TRBV6-1 and TRBJ2-2; the match to TRBD1 covers 10 bases. CDR1 is MNHNS and CDR2 is SASEGT in the germline V gene. This CDR3 has 16 amino acids. With 6 bases clipped from V and 4 bases from J, the junction kept 8 bases outside the gene matches.

The rearrangement links TRBV27 to TRBJ1-2; D gene unclear. From germline, CDR1 is MNHEY and CDR2 SMNVEV (reference sequence). The CDR3 is made up of 14 amino acids. Trimming removed 0 bases at V and 6 bases at J, with 11 bases between. CDR3 sequence (DNA): TGTGCCAGCAGTTTATCGTTAACCAAGGATGGCTACACCTTC. Translation gives CASSLSLTKDGYTF.

This clonotype was found a few times. The J gene is TRBJ2-3, the V gene TRBV12-3 or TRBV12-4, with D maybe TRBD2 (6 bases). The V end was cut by 10 bases, the J end by 0 bases, with 32 bases between. The CDR3 is made up of 20 amino acids. CDR3 loop: CATSSLGWRRDQKSTDTQYF. As DNA, the CDR3 is TGTGCCACCTCAAGTTTAGGGTGGCGGCGGGACCAGAAAAGCACAGATACGCAGTATTTT.

Only a few counts were recorded for this clonotype. V and J are TRBV5-1 and TRBJ2-1, with D possibly being TRBD1 (6 bases). V gave up 7 bases and J gave up 5 bases, with 16 bases separating them. The CDR3 spans 14 residues. CDR1 is SGHRS, CDR2 YFSETQ, per germline. DNA of the CDR3: TGCGCCAGCTCTTGGGGGCCTCTCGACAATGAGCAGTTCTTC. Amino acid sequence: CASSWGPLDNEQFF.

This clonotype was picked up a small number of times. The gene calls are TRBV12-3 or TRBV12-4 and TRBJ1-2; D is uncertain. Between the trimmed V and J ends, which lost 4 bases and 6 bases, there was a span of 6 bases. The CDR3 length is 11 residues. CDR3 region: CASSSRDGYTF. CDR3 nucleotides: TGTGCCAGCAGTTCCCGGGATGGCTACACCTTC.

This rearrangement joins TRBV20-1 to TRBJ2-1; no definite D call. Trimming pared 5 bases from V and 7 bases from J, leaving 21 bases between. The germline V gene encodes CDR1 DFQATT and CDR2 SNEGSKA (reference sequence). CDR3 length: 15 residues. CDR3 amino acids: CSAGRPDLDKNEQFF. For the CDR3, the DNA is TGCAGTGCTGGCCGACCCGACCTAGACAAGAATGAGCAGTTCTTC.

The CDR3 spells CASRNGEKLFF. Here the CDR3 DNA reads TGTGCCAGCAGAAATGGTGAAAAACTGTTTTTT. The rearrangement links TRBV6-2 or TRBV6-3 to TRBJ1-4; D call uncertain. CDR1 and CDR2 from the germline V gene are MNHEY and SVGEGT. This CDR3 has 11 residues. Trimming shortened V by 6 bases and J by 7 bases, and 6 bases separated the two germline ends.

This chain uses TRBV5-1 with TRBJ1-2, with a tentative D call TRBD1 (5 bases). V was trimmed by 1 base and J by 7 bases, leaving 14 bases between them. Germline V CDR1 and CDR2: SGHRS, YFSETQ. The CDR3 is 14 residues long. DNA for the CDR3: TGCGCCAGCAGCTTGCTGGGACTTAGATCTGGCTACACCTTC. Residues: CASSLLGLRSGYTF.